This TCR beta chain was identified during a study of spatial heterogeneity in lung cancer (dated by TCRdb to between 2019 and 2020). With regard to the full study: Beta-chain transcripts were consistently detected in greater numbers than alpha-chain transcripts, which likely reflects a higher abundance of beta-chain transcripts. In the raw uncorrected reads, each unique combination of TCR and UMI appeared on average more than ten times. The study quantitatively compared TCR alpha and beta repertoires across multiple tumor regions, matched nontumor lung and blood in non-small cell lung cancer. TCR repertoire features were related to nonsynonymous mutation counts determined by whole-exome sequencing of tumor tissue. At surgery, both alpha and beta chains were TCR-sequenced in more than 200 tumor regions, fewer than 85 matched nontumor lung samples and a few dozen PBMC samples.

The CDR3 starts with the cysteine, ends with the phenylalanine, and has 13 residues. Only the CDR3 part of the read is kept: 39 bases, read in frame from the first base. At the junction V is shortened by 5 bases and J by 4 bases, with 11 bases in between. The germline V gene sets CDR1 to SQVTM and CDR2 to ANQGSEA. Worth noting for this clonotype: Its target antigen remains unknown. No base qualities exist here, and no much larger clone lies one base off it.

Receptor libraries were prepared by 5' RACE. Sequenced using a NextSeq 500. In the TCR library protocol, a unique molecular identifier was attached to each TCR cDNA molecule so that PCR and sequencing errors could be corrected. For the original study's pipeline: Decombinator tools were used for TCR identification, UMI-based error correction and CDR3 extraction. Expanded TCRs were defined as those above a frequency of 2 per 1,000, corresponding to the top 1% of the tumor frequency distribution. Renyi diversity was calculated using the R vegan package after each repertoire was subsampled 100 times to 5,000 TCRs. CDR3 similarity networks were constructed using string-kernel similarity of amino acid triplets, with links drawn between CDR3s whose pairwise similarity was above 0.82. Using fastp trimming at Q25 and MiXCR clonotype assembly, TCRdb reanalyzed the public sequencing data and kept in-frame beta chains. Each CDR3 protein appears once, grouped with its most common genes and DNA. The authors' filters were not applied to this entry. Here the sample has fewer than 9,000 distinct CDR3 sequences; approximately 7.8% occur a single time. The biggest ten clones account for less than 35% of the sample.

Interpreted using the paper, the time point label stands for: sample taken at primary tumor resection. Whole RNA extracted from tumor and nontumor lung tissue, or from cryopreserved PBMC samples, was used for TCR sequencing without cell sorting. The donors were 60 to 80 patients from the lung TRACERx cohort who had early-stage, untreated non-small cell lung cancer. Only patients for whom sufficient RNA was available from at least two tumor regions were selected for TCR sequencing. The full study reports these points: Additional single-cell paired TCR alpha and beta sequencing was considered necessary to confirm, at a functional level, the hypothesis that regional TCRs recognize regional mutations. Ubiquitous expanded tumor TCRs were detected in blood more often at tumor resection than at routine follow-up.

The specimen was PBMCs, collected at surgery. The sequence was collected from a female donor with early-stage non-small cell lung cancer. The V and J segments used are TRBV29-1 and TRBJ2-2, with no D gene named confidently. The CDR3 has the sequence CSVSQASTGELFF. The sequence in DNA is TGCAGCGTTTCCCAGGCGTCCACCGGGGAGCTGTTTTTT.